This TCR beta chain stems from a study of OX40 agonist ivuxolimab in advanced cancers. Turning to the study itself: The dose-escalation cohort was just under 85% male, with a mean age of about 60 years, ranging about 23 to 80. About 40% of patients had received prior checkpoint inhibitor therapy. Partial responses were recorded for three patients, including one with hepatocellular carcinoma and two with cutaneous melanoma. Study results and caveats: On average, CD8+ T cells had more expanded clones than CD4+.

The assay was immunoSEQ multiplex PCR, and TCRdb's table has in-frame clones only and misses some. This table holds around 32,000 clones, around 90% found once. This clone was observed a single time. Its antigen is as yet unknown. Germline CDR1 is SGHRS and CDR2 is YFSETQ. The CDR3 spans 15 residues. The V gene lost 0 bases and the J gene lost 3 bases, with 10 bases spanning the gap. The sequence was collected from an adult with an advanced solid tumor such as melanoma, head and neck, liver or kidney cancer. The rearrangement joins TRBV5-1 to TRBJ1-5, with a tentative D call TRBD1 (5 bases). Sequencing was performed on CD4+ or CD8+ T cells sorted from blood, taken in a trial of the OX40 agonist ivuxolimab. In DNA form, the CDR3 reads TGCGCCAGCAGCTTGGCGGGAGGGGACAATCAGCCCCAGCATTTT. Translation: CASSLAGGDNQPQHF.